Listed below are T cell receptor beta chains from one sample, sequenced in a study of identical twins. Each CDR3 protein gets one entry after TCRdb re-called the 5' RACE reads with MiXCR. Seen here are 450,000 to 500,000 distinct CDR3 sequences, roughly an eighth observed once, and the top ten hold approximately 1%. This sample was also put to use in a study of yellow fever vaccine responses in identical twins.

The material sequenced was CD4+ T cells sorted from blood. These receptors all stem from a woman in her late teens or twenties in good health. Both conserved end residues are trimmed from each CDR3. D genes are given only for firm matches.

j_gene: TRBJ1-5; v_gene: TRBV7-3; d_gene: TRBD1; CDR3aa: ASSLEDRGQSNQPQH
j_gene: TRBJ1-1; v_gene: TRBV4-1; d_gene: .; CDR3aa: ASSQVSSNTEAF
j_gene: TRBJ2-2; v_gene: TRBV30; d_gene: .; CDR3aa: AWTGTGELF
j_gene: TRBJ2-3; v_gene: TRBV12-3/TRBV12-4; d_gene: .; CDR3aa: ASSPDRQTDTQY
j_gene: TRBJ2-2; v_gene: TRBV12-3/TRBV12-4; d_gene: TRBD2; CDR3aa: ASSSSGTSHAGELF
j_gene: TRBJ2-3; v_gene: TRBV6-1; d_gene: .; CDR3aa: ASRAGIGADTQY
j_gene: TRBJ2-1; v_gene: TRBV5-5; d_gene: TRBD2; CDR3aa: ASSLLAGELYNEQF
j_gene: TRBJ2-2; v_gene: TRBV7-2; d_gene: TRBD2; CDR3aa: ASSSSGTTHTGELF
j_gene: TRBJ2-1; v_gene: TRBV10-3; d_gene: .; CDR3aa: AISESGGATKWQF
j_gene: TRBJ1-4; v_gene: TRBV6-6; d_gene: .; CDR3aa: ASSSPMEKLF
j_gene: TRBJ2-7; v_gene: TRBV7-2; d_gene: TRBD2; CDR3aa: ASSLVAGGLEQY
j_gene: TRBJ2-7; v_gene: TRBV6-5; d_gene: .; CDR3aa: ASSYSIGVYEQY
j_gene: TRBJ2-1; v_gene: TRBV5-1; d_gene: .; CDR3aa: ASSGGPGSVGNEQF
j_gene: TRBJ2-7; v_gene: TRBV3-1; d_gene: .; CDR3aa: ASSPAGQSYEQY
j_gene: TRBJ2-7; v_gene: TRBV3-1; d_gene: .; CDR3aa: ASSQEIHKNYEQY
j_gene: TRBJ2-7; v_gene: TRBV9; d_gene: .; CDR3aa: ASSGQTREQY
j_gene: TRBJ2-3; v_gene: TRBV28; d_gene: TRBD2; CDR3aa: ASSSAAQTSGGTDTQY